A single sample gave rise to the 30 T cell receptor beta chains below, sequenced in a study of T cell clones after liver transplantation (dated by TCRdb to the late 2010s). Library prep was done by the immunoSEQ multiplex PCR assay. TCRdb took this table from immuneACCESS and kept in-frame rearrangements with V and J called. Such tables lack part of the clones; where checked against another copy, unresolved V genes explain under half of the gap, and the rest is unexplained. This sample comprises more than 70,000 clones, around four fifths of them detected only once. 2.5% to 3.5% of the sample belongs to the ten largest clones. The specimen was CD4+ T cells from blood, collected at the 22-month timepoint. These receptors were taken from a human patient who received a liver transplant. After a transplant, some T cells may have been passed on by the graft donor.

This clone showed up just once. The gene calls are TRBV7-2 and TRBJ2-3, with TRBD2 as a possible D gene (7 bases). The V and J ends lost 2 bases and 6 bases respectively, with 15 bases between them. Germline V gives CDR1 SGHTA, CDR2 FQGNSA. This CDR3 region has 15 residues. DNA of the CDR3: TGTGCCAGCAGCTTACGATCGGGGGGCAAGGATACGCAGTATTTT. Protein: CASSLRSGGKDTQYF.

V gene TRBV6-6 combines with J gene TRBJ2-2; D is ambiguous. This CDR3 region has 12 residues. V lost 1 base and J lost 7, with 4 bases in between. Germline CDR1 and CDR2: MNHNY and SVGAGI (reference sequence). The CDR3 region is CASSYFGGELFF. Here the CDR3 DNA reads TGTGCCAGCAGTTACTTTGGCGGGGAGCTGTTTTTT.

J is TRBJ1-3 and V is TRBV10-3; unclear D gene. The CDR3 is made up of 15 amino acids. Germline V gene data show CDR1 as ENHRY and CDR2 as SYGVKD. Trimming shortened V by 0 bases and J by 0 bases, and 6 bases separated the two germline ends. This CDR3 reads CAISESAGSGNTIYF. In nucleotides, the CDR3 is TGTGCCATCAGTGAGTCGGCGGGCTCTGGAAACACCATATATTTT.

CDR3 protein: CASSLYRDTGELFF. DNA of the CDR3: TGCGCCAGCAGCTTGTACAGGGACACCGGGGAGCTGTTTTTT. The chain combines TRBV5-1 with TRBJ2-2; D possibly corresponds to TRBD1 (6 bases). This CDR3 is 14 amino acids long. Trimming left V 1 base short and J 3 bases short, with 7 bases between. Germline V gene lookup returns CDR1 SGHRS and CDR2 YFSETQ.

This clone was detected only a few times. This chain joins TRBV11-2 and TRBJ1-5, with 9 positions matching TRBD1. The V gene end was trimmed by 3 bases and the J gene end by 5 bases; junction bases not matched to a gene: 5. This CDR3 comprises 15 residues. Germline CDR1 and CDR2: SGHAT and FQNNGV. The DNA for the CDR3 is TGTGCCAGCAGCTTCGGACAGGGGTCTGATCAGCCCCAGCATTTT. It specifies CASSFGQGSDQPQHF.

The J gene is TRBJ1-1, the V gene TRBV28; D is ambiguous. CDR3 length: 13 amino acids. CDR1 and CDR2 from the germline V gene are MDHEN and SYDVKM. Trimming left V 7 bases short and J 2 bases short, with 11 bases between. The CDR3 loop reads CASKVGFNTEAFF. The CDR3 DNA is TGTGCCAGCAAAGTGGGGTTCAACACTGAAGCTTTCTTT. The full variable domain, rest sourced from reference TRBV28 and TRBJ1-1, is DVKVTQSSRYLVKRTGEKVFLECVQDMDHENMFWYRQDPGLGLRLIYFSYDVKMKEKGDIPEGYSVSREKKERFSLILESASTNQTSMYLCASKVGFNTEAFFGQGTRLTVV.

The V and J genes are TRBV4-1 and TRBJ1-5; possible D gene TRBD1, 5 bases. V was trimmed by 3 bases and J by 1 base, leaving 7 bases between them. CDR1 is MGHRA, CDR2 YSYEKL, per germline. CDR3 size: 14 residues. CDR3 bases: TGCGCCAGCAGCCAGAGACAGAGCAATCAGCCCCAGCATTTT. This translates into CASSQRQSNQPQHF.

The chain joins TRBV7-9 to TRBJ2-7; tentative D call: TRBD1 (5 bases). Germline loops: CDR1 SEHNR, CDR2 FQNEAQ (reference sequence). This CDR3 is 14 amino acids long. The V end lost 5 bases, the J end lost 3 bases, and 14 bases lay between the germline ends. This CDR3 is CASSPAYQGYEQYF. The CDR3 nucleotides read TGTGCCAGCAGCCCCGCCTACCAGGGCTACGAGCAGTACTTC.

CDR3 loop: CASSRQLQETQYF. In nucleotides, the CDR3 is TGTGCCAGCAGTAGACAGTTACAAGAGACCCAGTACTTC. The chain combines TRBV7-2 with TRBJ2-5, with a tentative D call TRBD1 (5 bases). The V gene lost 6 bases and the J gene lost 2 bases, with 10 bases spanning the gap. The CDR3 has 13 residues. Germline CDR1 SGHTA, CDR2 FQGNSA.

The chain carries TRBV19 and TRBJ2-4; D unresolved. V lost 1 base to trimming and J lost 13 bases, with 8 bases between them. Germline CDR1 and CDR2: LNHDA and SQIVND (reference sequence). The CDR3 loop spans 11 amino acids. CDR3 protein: CASSIGDRQYF. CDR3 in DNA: TGTGCCAGTAGTATAGGAGACCGACAGTACTTC.

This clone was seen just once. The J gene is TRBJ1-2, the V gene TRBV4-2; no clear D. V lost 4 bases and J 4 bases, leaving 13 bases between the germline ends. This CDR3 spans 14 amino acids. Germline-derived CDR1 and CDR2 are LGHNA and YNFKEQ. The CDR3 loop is CASSPRVSSYGYTF. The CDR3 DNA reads TGTGCCAGCAGCCCAAGGGTCAGCTCCTATGGCTACACCTTC.

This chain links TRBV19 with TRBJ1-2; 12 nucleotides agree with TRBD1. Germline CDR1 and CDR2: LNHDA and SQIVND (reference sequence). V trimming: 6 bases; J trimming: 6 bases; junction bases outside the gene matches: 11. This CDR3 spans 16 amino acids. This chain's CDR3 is CASRRPGQGANDGYTF. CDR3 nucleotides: TGTGCCAGTAGGCGTCCGGGACAGGGGGCGAACGATGGCTACACCTTC.

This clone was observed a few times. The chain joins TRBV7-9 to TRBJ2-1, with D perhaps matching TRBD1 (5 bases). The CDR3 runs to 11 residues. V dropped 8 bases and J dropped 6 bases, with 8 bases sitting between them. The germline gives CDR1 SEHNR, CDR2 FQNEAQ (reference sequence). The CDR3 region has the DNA TGTGCCAGCGAAGGGGCCAATGAGCAGTTCTTC. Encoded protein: CASEGANEQFF.

CDR3 loop: CSVEDRGGAFSYNEQFF. In DNA, the CDR3 is TGCAGCGTTGAAGATCGGGGCGGGGCATTCTCCTACAATGAGCAGTTCTTC. The chain uses TRBV29-1 and TRBJ2-1; possible D gene TRBD2, 6 bases. Looked up from germline, CDR1 is SQVTM and CDR2 is ANQGSEA. This CDR3 contains 17 residues. With 0 bases removed from V and 0 bases from J, the gap between germline ends came to 15 bases.

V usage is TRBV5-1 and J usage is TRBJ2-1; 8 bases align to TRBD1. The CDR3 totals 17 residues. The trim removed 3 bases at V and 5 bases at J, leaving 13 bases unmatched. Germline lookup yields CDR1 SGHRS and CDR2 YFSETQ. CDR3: CASSSGPQGAFHNEQFF. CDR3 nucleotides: TGCGCCAGCAGCTCGGGCCCCCAGGGGGCATTCCACAATGAGCAGTTCTTC.

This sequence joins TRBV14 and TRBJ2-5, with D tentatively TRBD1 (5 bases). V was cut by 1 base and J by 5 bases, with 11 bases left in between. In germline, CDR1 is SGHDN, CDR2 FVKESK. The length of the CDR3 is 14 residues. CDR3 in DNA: TGTGCCAGCAGCCAAGTCGCAGGGCGGGAGACCCAGTACTTC. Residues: CASSQVAGRETQYF. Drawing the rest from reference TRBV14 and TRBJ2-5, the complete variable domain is EAGVTQFPSHSVIEKGQTVTLRCDPISGHDNLYWYRRVMGKEIKFLLHFVKESKQDESGMPNNRFLAERTGGTYSTLKVQPAELEDSGVYFCASSQVAGRETQYFGPGTRLLVL.

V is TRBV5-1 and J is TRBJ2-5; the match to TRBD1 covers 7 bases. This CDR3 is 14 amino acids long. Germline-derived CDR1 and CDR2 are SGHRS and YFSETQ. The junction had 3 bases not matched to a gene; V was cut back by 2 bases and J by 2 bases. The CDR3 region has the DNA TGCGCCAGCAGCTTACGGGGACAGCAAGAGACCCAGTACTTC. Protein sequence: CASSLRGQQETQYF.

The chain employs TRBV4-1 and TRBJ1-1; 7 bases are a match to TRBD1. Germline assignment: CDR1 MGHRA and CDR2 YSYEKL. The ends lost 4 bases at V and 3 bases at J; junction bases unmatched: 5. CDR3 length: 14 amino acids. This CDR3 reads CASSRQGGDTEAFF. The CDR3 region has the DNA TGCGCCAGCAGCCGTCAGGGGGGGGACACTGAAGCTTTCTTT.

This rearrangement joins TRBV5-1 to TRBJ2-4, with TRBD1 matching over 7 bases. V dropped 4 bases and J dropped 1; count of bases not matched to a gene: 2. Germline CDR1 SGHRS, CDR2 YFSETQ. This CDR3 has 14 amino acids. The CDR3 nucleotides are TGCGCCAGCAGCCCGGGACAGGCCAAAAACATTCAGTACTTC. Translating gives CASSPGQAKNIQYF. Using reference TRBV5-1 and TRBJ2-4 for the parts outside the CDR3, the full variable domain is KAGVTQTPRYLIKTRGQQVTLSCSPISGHRSVSWYQQTPGQGLQFLFEYFSETQRNKGNFPGRFSGRQFSNSRSEMNVSTLELGDSALYLCASSPGQAKNIQYFGAGTRLSVL.

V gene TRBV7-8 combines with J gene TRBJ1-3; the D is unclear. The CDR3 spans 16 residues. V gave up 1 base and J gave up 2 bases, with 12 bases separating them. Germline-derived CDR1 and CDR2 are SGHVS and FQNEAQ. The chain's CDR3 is CASSLVGGFPGNTIYF. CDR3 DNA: TGTGCCAGCAGCTTAGTTGGAGGATTCCCTGGAAACACCATATATTTT.

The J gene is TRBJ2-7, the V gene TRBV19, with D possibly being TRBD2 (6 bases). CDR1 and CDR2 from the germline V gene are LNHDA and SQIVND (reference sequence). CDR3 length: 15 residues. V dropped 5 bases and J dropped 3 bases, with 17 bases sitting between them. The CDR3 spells CASSFGDFQNYEQYF. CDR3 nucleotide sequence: TGTGCCAGTAGTTTCGGGGACTTTCAAAACTACGAGCAGTACTTC.

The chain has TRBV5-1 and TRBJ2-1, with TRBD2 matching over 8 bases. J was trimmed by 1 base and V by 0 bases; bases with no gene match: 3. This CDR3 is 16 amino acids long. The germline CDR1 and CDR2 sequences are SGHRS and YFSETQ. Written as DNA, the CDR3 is TGCGCCAGCAGCTTGGCCGGCGGGAGGTCCTACAATGAGCAGTTCTTC. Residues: CASSLAGGRSYNEQFF.

CDR3 protein: CASSAGAKDTQYF. The CDR3 DNA sequence: TGTGCCAGCAGCGCGGGAGCCAAAGATACGCAGTATTTT. The chain is built from TRBV5-6 and TRBJ2-3; TRBD2 agrees at 7 bases. The CDR3 runs to 13 residues. J was trimmed by 5 bases and V by 4 bases; bases with no gene match: 4. From germline, CDR1 is SGHDT and CDR2 YYEEEE.

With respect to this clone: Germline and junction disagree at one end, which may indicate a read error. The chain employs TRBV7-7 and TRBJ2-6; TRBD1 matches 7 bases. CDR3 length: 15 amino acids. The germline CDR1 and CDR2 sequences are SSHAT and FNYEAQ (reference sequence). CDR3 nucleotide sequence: TGTGCTAGCAGTAATCAGGGGGTCGGGGCCAACGTCCTGACTTTC. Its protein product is CASSNQGVGANVLTF. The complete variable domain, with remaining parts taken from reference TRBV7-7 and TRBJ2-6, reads GAGVSQSPRYKVTKRGQDVTLRCDPISSHATLYWYQQALGQGPEFLTYFNYEAQPDKSGLPSDRFSAERPEGSISTLTIQRTEQRDSAMYRCASSNQGVGANVLTFGAGSRLTVL.

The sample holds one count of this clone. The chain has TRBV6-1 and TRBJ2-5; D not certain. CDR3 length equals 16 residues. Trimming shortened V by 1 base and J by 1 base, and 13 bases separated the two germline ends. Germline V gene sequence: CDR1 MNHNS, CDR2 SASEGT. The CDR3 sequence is CASSEVYDQPQETQYF. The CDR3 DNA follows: TGTGCCAGCAGTGAAGTATATGACCAACCCCAAGAGACCCAGTACTTC.

The CDR3 DNA reads TGTGCCAGCAGTGTCCACGGGGAGCAGGATTCACCCCTCCACTTT. Amino acids: CASSVHGEQDSPLHF. The chain couples TRBV9 to TRBJ1-6; D remains ambiguous. The germline V gene has CDR1 SGDLS and CDR2 YYNGEE. This CDR3 is built from 15 residues. Trimming took 5 bases from V and 8 from J, leaving 17 bases between them. Complete variable domain (other parts from reference TRBV9 and TRBJ1-6): DSGVTQTPKHLITATGQRVTLRCSPRSGDLSVYWYQQSLDQGLQFLIQYYNGEERAKGNILERFSAQQFPDLHSELNLSSLELGDSALYFCASSVHGEQDSPLHFGNGTRLTVT.

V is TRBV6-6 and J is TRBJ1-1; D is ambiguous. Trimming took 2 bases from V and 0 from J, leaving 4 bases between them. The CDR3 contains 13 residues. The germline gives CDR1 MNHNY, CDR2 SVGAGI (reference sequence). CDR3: CASSYRVNTEAFF. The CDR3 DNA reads TGTGCCAGCAGTTACAGGGTGAACACTGAAGCTTTCTTT.

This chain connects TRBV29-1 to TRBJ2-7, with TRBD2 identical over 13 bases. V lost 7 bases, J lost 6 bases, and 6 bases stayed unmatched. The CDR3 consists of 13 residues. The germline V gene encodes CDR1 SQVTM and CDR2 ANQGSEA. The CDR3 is CSGRTSGSGEQYF. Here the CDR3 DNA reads TGCAGCGGCAGGACTAGCGGGAGTGGCGAGCAGTACTTC.

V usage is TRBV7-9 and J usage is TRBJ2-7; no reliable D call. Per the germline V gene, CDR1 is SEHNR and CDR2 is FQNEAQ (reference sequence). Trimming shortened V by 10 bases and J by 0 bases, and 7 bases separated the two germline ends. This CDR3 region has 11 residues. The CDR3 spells CATESSYEQYF. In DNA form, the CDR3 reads TGTGCCACGGAAAGCTCCTACGAGCAGTACTTC.

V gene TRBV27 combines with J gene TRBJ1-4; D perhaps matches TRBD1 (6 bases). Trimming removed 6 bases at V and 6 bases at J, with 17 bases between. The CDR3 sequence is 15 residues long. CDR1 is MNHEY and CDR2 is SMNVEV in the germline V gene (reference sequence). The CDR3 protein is CASSATQGKYEKLFF. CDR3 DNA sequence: TGTGCCAGCAGCGCTACACAGGGAAAATATGAAAAACTGTTTTTT.